This T cell receptor (beta chain) stems from a study of cytomegalovirus exposure and HLA in healthy donors. General observations from the study: Accurate HLA-A and HLA-B prediction from TCR beta sequences was reported for most subjects.

CDR3 length: 15 residues. CDR1 is SGDLS and CDR2 is YYNGEE in the germline V gene. Healthy people donating bone marrow made up the donors. Donors had nominal health at sampling but likely had unrecorded immune exposures. The PCR ran on 60 Vbeta and 13 Jbeta primers. TCRdb's table, derived via immunoSEQ multiplex PCR, lists solely in-frame clones and lacks some. In the table there are approximately 140,000 clones, roughly 79% of which are singletons. This clone was seen a single time. The antigen is unknown. The germline gene is not matched at one end of the junction; a read error may be the cause. The sample taken for sequencing was PBMCs. This clonotype originated in a woman in her forties or fifties in good health and CMV-seronegative. The chain is built from TRBV9 and TRBJ1-2; a possible D gene is TRBD1 (6 bases). The CDR3 is CASSVTSGQGAGYPF. Written as DNA, the CDR3 is TGTGCCAGCAGCGTAACGTCGGGACAAGGGGCGGGCTACCCCTTC.